What follows are 28 T cell receptor beta chains derived from one specimen sequenced in a study of T cell responses to AZD1222 COVID-19 vaccine. The protocol was immunoSEQ multiplex PCR, while the TCRdb copy is restricted to in-frame clones and leaves out a portion. The sample yields under 130,000 clones, 85% to 90% seen once. The sequenced sample was peripheral blood, obtained on day 0 of AZD1222 vaccination. These TCRs come from an adult in good health.

The V and J genes are TRBV12-2 and TRBJ2-5; the table's D call, TRBD2, has no DNA check behind it. TRBV12-2 is listed as a pseudogene. The CDR3 contains 16 residues. Here the CDR3 DNA reads TGTGCAAGTCGCTTAGCTTTCTCGGGAGTCCAAGAGACCCAGTACTTC. Translation gives CASRLAFSGVQETQYF.

This rearrangement joins TRBV6-5 to TRBJ1-5; 7 bases map to TRBD1. The V gene's germline CDR1 is MNHEY and CDR2 SVGAGI. V was clipped by 10 bases and J by 3 bases; unmatched bases: 9. This CDR3 has 14 residues. The CDR3 reads CATRTGTLNQPQHF. Here the CDR3 DNA reads TGTGCCACTCGGACAGGCACCCTCAATCAGCCCCAGCATTTT.

The chain recombines TRBV7-9 with TRBJ1-1; D unresolved. The V gene lost 1 base and the J gene lost 11 bases, with 11 bases spanning the gap. Germline V gene sequence: CDR1 SEHNR, CDR2 FQNEAQ (reference sequence). The CDR3 loop spans 12 amino acids. For the CDR3, the DNA is TGTGCCAGCAGCTTAGAGATAGCTGGGGCTTTCTTT. The encoded protein is CASSLEIAGAFF.

This chain links TRBV6-2 or TRBV6-3 with TRBJ2-1; 8 bases agree with TRBD2. The junction had 5 bases not matched to a gene; V was cut back by 0 bases and J by 1 base. CDR3 size: 17 residues. Germline CDR1 reads MNHEY; CDR2 reads SVGEGT. The CDR3 reads CASSYSASGRSYNEQFF. The CDR3 DNA is TGTGCCAGCAGTTACTCGGCTAGCGGGCGATCCTACAATGAGCAGTTCTTC.

The chain links TRBV11-3 to TRBJ2-5; no clear D. The germline V gene has CDR1 SGHNT and CDR2 YENEEA. There are 13 residues in the CDR3. With 4 bases removed from V and 4 bases from J, the gap between germline ends came to 10 bases. CDR3 in DNA: TGTGCCAGCAGCTCCCCCTTGGTAGAGACCCAGTACTTC. Encoded protein: CASSSPLVETQYF.

The chain combines TRBV3-1 (or the pseudogene TRBV3-2) with TRBJ1-2; 11 nucleotides align to TRBD1. The CDR3 length is 12 residues. Germline trimming cut 4 bases from V and 13 bases from J; bases unmatched to any gene: 5. Germline-derived CDR1 and CDR2 are LGHDT and YNNKEL (reference sequence). The CDR3, as DNA: TGTGCCAGCAGCCTTGAGGGGACAGGGGGCACCTTC. It translates to CASSLEGTGGTF.

This chain links TRBV28 with TRBJ2-1, with D uncertain. Germline V gene sequence: CDR1 MDHEN, CDR2 SYDVKM. This CDR3 spans 11 amino acids. Trimming pared 8 bases from V and 9 bases from J, leaving 11 bases between. The CDR3 DNA follows: TGTGCCAGCGGGGTGGTACTTGAGCAGTTCTTC. Its translation is CASGVVLEQFF.

This clone came up a few times. The chain is built from TRBV7-2 and TRBJ2-7; either TRBD1 or TRBD2 may fit D (5 bases each). Trimming cost V 7 bases and J 2 bases, with 12 bases left between them. This CDR3 comprises 13 residues. The germline V gene encodes CDR1 SGHTA and CDR2 FQGNSA. The CDR3 DNA reads TGTGCCAGCACTCTGGGGGAGACCTACGAGCAGTACTTC. Encoded protein: CASTLGETYEQYF.

The V call is TRBV4-1, the J call TRBJ2-1; 9 positions match TRBD2. The CDR3 covers 16 residues. CDR1 MGHRA and CDR2 YSYEKL come from the germline V gene. V lost 3 bases, J lost 3 bases, and 6 bases stayed unmatched. The DNA of the CDR3 is TGCGCCAGCAGCCACCCTAGCGGGAAGATCTACAATGAGCAGTTCTTC. It translates to CASSHPSGKIYNEQFF.

The V and J genes are TRBV9 and TRBJ1-5; 8 positions match TRBD1. This CDR3 region has 15 residues. Germline-derived CDR1 and CDR2 are SGDLS and YYNGEE. V was clipped by 4 bases and J by 6 bases; unmatched bases: 9. CDR3 nucleotides: TGTGCCAGCAGCTCAGACGGACAGGGATTTCAGCCCCAGCATTTT. It yields the protein CASSSDGQGFQPQHF.

The genes are TRBV28 and TRBJ1-6; tentatively, D is TRBD1 (5 bases). The CDR3 loop spans 13 amino acids. Germline assignment: CDR1 MDHEN and CDR2 SYDVKM. DNA of the CDR3: TGTGTCACGGGACTTTTGTCCCCTTCACCCCTCCACTTT. This translates into CVTGLLSPSPLHF.

The chain is built from TRBV15 and TRBJ2-7, with D possibly matching TRBD2 (6 bases). This CDR3 is 16 amino acids long. CDR1 is LNHNV and CDR2 is YYDKDF in the germline V gene (reference sequence). Trimming removed 1 base from V and 6 bases from J, with 19 bases in between. CDR3 bases: TGTGCCACCAGCAGAGGCCATGAGACTAGGGTTTTCGAGCAGTACTTC. Its translation is CATSRGHETRVFEQYF.

J is TRBJ2-7 and V is TRBV28; 7 nucleotides align to TRBD1. This CDR3 has 12 residues. Germline values: CDR1 MDHEN, CDR2 SYDVKM. With 6 bases clipped from V and 7 bases from J, the junction kept 6 bases outside the gene matches. CDR3 residues: CASSRGTPEQYF. The DNA of the CDR3 is TGTGCCAGCAGCAGGGGGACGCCTGAGCAGTACTTC.

The chain employs TRBV6-5 and TRBJ1-6, with a tentative D call TRBD1 (6 bases). CDR1 is MNHEY, CDR2 SVGAGI, per germline. V was shortened by 2 bases and J by 10 bases, with 9 bases between the two germline ends. The CDR3 runs to 13 residues. The CDR3 is CASSYQQGSPLHF. The CDR3, as DNA: TGTGCCAGCAGTTACCAACAGGGATCACCCCTCCACTTT.

This CDR3 reads CASSKRLADNSGANVLTF. The CDR3 bases are TGTGCCAGCAGCAAGCGACTAGCGGACAACTCTGGGGCCAACGTCCTGACTTTC. V usage is TRBV9 and J usage is TRBJ2-6; TRBD2 agrees at 9 bases. The V gene end was trimmed by 4 bases and the J gene end by 0 bases; junction bases not matched to a gene: 8. The CDR3 has 18 residues. Germline assignment: CDR1 SGDLS and CDR2 YYNGEE.

The rearrangement uses TRBV27 and TRBJ1-2, with TRBD1 as a possible D gene (5 bases). The CDR3 spans 17 residues. V was trimmed by 3 bases and J by 6 bases, leaving 23 bases between them. Germline V lookup: CDR1 MNHEY, CDR2 SMNVEV (reference sequence). The CDR3 DNA is TGTGCCAGCAGTTTTTTCGGGACTCAGGGTGGGACTGATGGCTACACCTTC. Translating gives CASSFFGTQGGTDGYTF.

The chain uses TRBV2 and TRBJ2-1; D not resolved. The germline V gene encodes CDR1 SNHLY and CDR2 FYNNEI. This CDR3 spans 16 amino acids. The germline V and J ends were trimmed by 0 bases and 4 bases, with 13 bases remaining between them. The CDR3: CASSEAGPLPYNEQFF. In DNA form, the CDR3 reads TGTGCCAGCAGTGAAGCTGGCCCACTTCCATACAATGAGCAGTTCTTC.

V gene TRBV7-3 combines with J gene TRBJ1-1; no clear D. Germline V CDR1 and CDR2: SGHTA, FQGTGA. This CDR3 region has 15 residues. Trimming stripped 5 bases from V and 1 base from J, with 14 bases between. CDR3 nucleotide sequence: TGTGCCAGCAGCCTACAGACACCCGGGAACACTGAAGCTTTCTTT. Translated: CASSLQTPGNTEAFF.

The genes are TRBV19 and TRBJ2-3; TRBD2 agrees at 9 bases. Germline CDR1 and CDR2: LNHDA and SQIVND (reference sequence). With V trimmed by 5 bases and J by 2 bases, 5 bases remained unmatched. The CDR3 runs to 15 residues. The CDR3 here is CASSPIAGATDTQYF. As DNA, the CDR3 is TGTGCCAGTAGTCCAATAGCGGGAGCCACAGATACGCAGTATTTT.

V and J are TRBV12-3 or TRBV12-4 and TRBJ1-5; D may be TRBD1 (5 bases). The length of the CDR3 is 13 residues. Trimming left V 4 bases short and J 6 bases short, with 10 bases between. CDR3 sequence: CASSSDQGQPQHF. CDR3 DNA: TGTGCCAGCAGTTCCGACCAGGGTCAGCCCCAGCATTTT.

This clone was detected once. V is TRBV7-2 and J is TRBJ2-5; D unclear. The CDR3 length is 13 residues. The germline gives CDR1 SGHTA, CDR2 FQGNSA. Deletions cut 4 bases from V and 5 bases from J, with 11 bases between. This CDR3 is CASSSLNLETQYF. The CDR3 DNA is TGTGCCAGCAGCTCCCTTAATTTGGAGACCCAGTACTTC.

Here the CDR3 reads CASSPPGGEGSPLHF. CDR3 in DNA: TGTGCCAGCTCACCACCGGGAGGGGAGGGTTCACCCCTCCACTTT. The chain has TRBV18 and TRBJ1-6, with D possibly TRBD1 on 5 matching bases. In germline, CDR1 is KGHSH, CDR2 LQKENI. Trimming cost V 0 bases and J 9 bases, with 12 bases left between them. CDR3 length: 15 residues.

Here the CDR3 reads CASSQTGNWDYTF. The CDR3 DNA is TGTGCCAGCAGCCAAACCGGGAATTGGGACTACACCTTC. This chain connects TRBV7-9 to TRBJ1-2; D is uncertain. Germline V gene lookup returns CDR1 SEHNR and CDR2 FQNEAQ (reference sequence). The CDR3 spans 13 residues. V gave up 5 bases and J gave up 10 bases, with 17 bases separating them.

This clone was detected a few times. V usage is TRBV9 and J usage is TRBJ2-7, with 13 positions matching TRBD2. The ends lost 0 bases at V and 6 bases at J; junction bases unmatched: 3. The CDR3 totals 15 residues. Germline CDR1 is SGDLS and CDR2 is YYNGEE. The CDR3 region is CASSVGGLAGLEQYF. CDR3 bases: TGTGCCAGCAGCGTAGGGGGACTAGCGGGACTCGAGCAGTACTTC. The whole variable domain, remainder taken from reference TRBV9 and TRBJ2-7, is DSGVTQTPKHLITATGQRVTLRCSPRSGDLSVYWYQQSLDQGLQFLIQYYNGEERAKGNILERFSAQQFPDLHSELNLSSLELGDSALYFCASSVGGLAGLEQYFGPGTRLTVT.

This chain uses TRBV2 with TRBJ2-1; 11 nucleotides match TRBD2. The CDR3 length is 15 residues. The V segment lost 6 bases and the J segment 8 bases; nucleotides outside the gene matches: 9. CDR1 is SNHLY, CDR2 FYNNEI, per germline. The CDR3 nucleotides are TGTGCCAGCAGACGCACTAGCGGGAGAATAGATGAGCAGTTCTTC. Its protein product is CASRRTSGRIDEQFF.

This sequence joins TRBV5-4 and TRBJ2-1; 7 bases fit TRBD2. Germline V gene sequence: CDR1 SGHNT, CDR2 YYREEE (reference sequence). Trimming at V came to 0 bases and at J to 2 bases, leaving 5 bases not matched to a gene. This CDR3 comprises 16 residues. The CDR3 loop reads CASSLGGSATYNEQFF. As DNA, the CDR3 is TGTGCCAGCAGCTTGGGCGGGAGTGCAACCTACAATGAGCAGTTCTTC.

This rearrangement joins TRBV6-2 or TRBV6-3 to TRBJ2-5; the match to TRBD2 covers 7 bases. The germline gives CDR1 MNHEY, CDR2 SVGEGT. This CDR3 spans 20 amino acids. With V trimmed by 2 bases and J by 5 bases, 23 bases remained unmatched. The CDR3 coding sequence is TGTGCCAGCAGTTACCGCCGGCCAAGCGGGATGGGGATTTTGGATGAGACCCAGTACTTC. Translating gives CASSYRRPSGMGILDETQYF.

The chain links TRBV6-2 or TRBV6-3 to TRBJ1-5; D ambiguous. Germline CDR1 reads MNHEY; CDR2 reads SVGEGT. The CDR3 has 17 amino acids. V dropped 0 bases and J dropped 1 base, with 13 bases sitting between them. CDR3 protein: CASSYSGHLGSNQPQHF. CDR3 DNA: TGTGCCAGCAGTTACTCCGGCCATCTGGGGAGCAATCAGCCCCAGCATTTT.